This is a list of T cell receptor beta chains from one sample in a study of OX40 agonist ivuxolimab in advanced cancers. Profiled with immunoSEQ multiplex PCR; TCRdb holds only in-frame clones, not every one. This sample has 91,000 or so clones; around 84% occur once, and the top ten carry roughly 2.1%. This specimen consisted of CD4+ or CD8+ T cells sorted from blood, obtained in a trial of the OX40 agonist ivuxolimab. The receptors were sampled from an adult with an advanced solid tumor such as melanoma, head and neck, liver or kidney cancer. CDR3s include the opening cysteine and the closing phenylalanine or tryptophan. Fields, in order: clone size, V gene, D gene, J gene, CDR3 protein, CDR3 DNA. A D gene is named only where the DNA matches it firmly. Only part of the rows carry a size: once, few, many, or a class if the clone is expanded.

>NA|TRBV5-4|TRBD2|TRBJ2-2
CASSEGLAGGTGELFF
TGTGCCAGCAGCGAGGGACTAGCGGGAGGCACCGGGGAGCTGTTTTTT
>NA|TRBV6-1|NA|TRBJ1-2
CASSVRDASNYGYTF
TGTGCCAGCAGTGTGCGCGATGCGTCAAACTATGGCTACACCTTC
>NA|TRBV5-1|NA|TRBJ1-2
CASSTDGGYYGYTF
TGCGCCAGCAGCACGGATGGGGGATACTATGGCTACACCTTC
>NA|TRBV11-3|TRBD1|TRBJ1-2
CASSLKAGTGGPYYGYTF
TGTGCCAGCAGCTTAAAGGCCGGGACAGGGGGGCCCTACTATGGCTACACCTTC
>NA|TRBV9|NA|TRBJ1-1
CASSALTGTPEAFF
TGTGCCAGCAGCGCCCTAACAGGGACTCCTGAAGCTTTCTTT
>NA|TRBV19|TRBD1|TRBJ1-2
CASNRQGSVDGYTF
TGTGCCAGTAACCGACAGGGGAGTGTAGATGGCTACACCTTC
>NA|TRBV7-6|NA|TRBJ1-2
CASSLEGGSNYGYTF
TGTGCCAGCAGCTTAGAAGGGGGGTCTAACTATGGCTACACCTTC
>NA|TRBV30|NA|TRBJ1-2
CAWSSKGNYGYTF
TGTGCCTGGAGTTCGAAGGGGAACTATGGCTACACCTTC
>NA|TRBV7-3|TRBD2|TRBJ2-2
CASSLMGLAVKDTGELFF
TGTGCCAGCAGCTTAATGGGACTAGCGGTTAAGGACACCGGGGAGCTGTTTTTT
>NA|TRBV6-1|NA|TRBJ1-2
CASSIRTSNYGYTF
TGTGCCAGCAGTATAAGGACCTCTAACTATGGCTACACCTTC
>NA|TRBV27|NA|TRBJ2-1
CASSLYGGGQFF
TGTGCCAGCAGTTTATACGGGGGAGGCCAGTTCTTC
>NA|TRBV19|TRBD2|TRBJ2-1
CASSIGPGLAGVEAQFF
TGTGCCAGTAGTATAGGTCCGGGACTAGCGGGAGTCGAGGCGCAATTCTTC
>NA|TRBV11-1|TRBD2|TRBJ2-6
CASSSSGFPSGANVLTF
TGTGCCAGCAGCTCTAGCGGGTTCCCCTCTGGGGCCAACGTCCTGACTTTC
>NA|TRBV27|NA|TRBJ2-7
CASRGMTPRSEQYF
TGTGCCAGCAGAGGGATGACCCCGAGGAGCGAGCAGTACTTC
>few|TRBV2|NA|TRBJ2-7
CASRSNSYEQYF
TGTGCCAGCAGGAGCAACAGCTACGAGCAGTACTTC
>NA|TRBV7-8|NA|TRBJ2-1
CASSLDRIQQFF
TGTGCCAGCAGCTTAGATCGGATTCAACAGTTCTTC
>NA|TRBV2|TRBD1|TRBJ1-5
CASSKTGTGRQPQHF
TGTGCCAGCAGTAAGACCGGGACAGGGAGACAGCCCCAGCATTTT
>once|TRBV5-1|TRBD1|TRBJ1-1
CASSSGDRGRTEAFF
TGCGCCAGCAGCTCCGGGGACAGGGGGCGAACTGAAGCTTTCTTT
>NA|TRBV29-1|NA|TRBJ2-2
CSVEDHGNTGELFF
TGCAGCGTTGAAGATCATGGGAACACCGGGGAGCTGTTTTTT
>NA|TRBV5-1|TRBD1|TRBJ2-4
CASSLVTGQGVKNIQYF
TGCGCCAGCAGCTTGGTAACCGGACAGGGGGTTAAAAACATTCAGTACTTC
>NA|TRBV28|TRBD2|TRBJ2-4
CASGRGVGNIQYF
TGTGCCAGCGGTCGGGGGGTCGGAAACATTCAGTACTTC
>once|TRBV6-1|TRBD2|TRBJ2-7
CASTKLAGVRYEQYF
TGTGCCAGCACCAAACTAGCGGGAGTCCGATACGAGCAGTACTTC
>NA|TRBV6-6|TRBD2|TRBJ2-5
CASASSGSRGETQYF
TGTGCCAGCGCTTCTAGCGGGAGTAGGGGAGAGACCCAGTACTTC
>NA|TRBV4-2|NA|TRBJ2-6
CASSQAQGSSGANVLTF
TGTGCCAGCAGCCAAGCCCAGGGGAGCTCTGGGGCCAACGTCCTGACTTTC
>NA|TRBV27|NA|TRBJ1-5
CASSLGRDQPQHF
TGTGCCAGCAGTTTGGGTAGGGATCAGCCCCAGCATTTT
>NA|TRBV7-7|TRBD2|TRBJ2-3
CASASGPLNTQYF
TGTGCTAGCGCTAGCGGGCCCTTGAATACGCAGTATTTT
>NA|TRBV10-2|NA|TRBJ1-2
CASSERGNGYTF
TGCGCCAGCAGTGAAAGAGGGAATGGCTACACCTTC
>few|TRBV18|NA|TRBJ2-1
CASSRESGGKQFF
TGTGCCAGCTCCCGTGAAAGTGGTGGGAAGCAGTTCTTC
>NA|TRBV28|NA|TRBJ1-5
CASSLLRANSNQPQHF
TGTGCCAGCAGCCTGCTAAGGGCCAATAGCAATCAGCCCCAGCATTTT
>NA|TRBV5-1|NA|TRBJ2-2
CASSLGQGLAGELFF
TGCGCCAGCAGCCTGGGGCAGGGGTTGGCCGGGGAGCTGTTTTTT
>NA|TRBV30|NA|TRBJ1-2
CAWSKPGLNYGYTF
TGTGCCTGGAGTAAACCGGGCCTTAACTATGGCTACACCTTC
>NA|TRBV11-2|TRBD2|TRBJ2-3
CASSLFAGGTRTQYF
TGTGCCAGCAGCTTATTCGCGGGAGGCACTCGTACGCAGTATTTT
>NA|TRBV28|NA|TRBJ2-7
CASSAIYEQYF
TGTGCCAGCAGTGCAATATACGAGCAGTACTTC
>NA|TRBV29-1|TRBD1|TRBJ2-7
CSVLGDREWEQYF
TGCAGTGTATTGGGGGACAGGGAGTGGGAGCAGTACTTC
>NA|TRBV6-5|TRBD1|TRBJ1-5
CASSPSQGGQPQHF
TGTGCCAGCAGCCCCTCGCAGGGGGGACAGCCCCAGCATTTT
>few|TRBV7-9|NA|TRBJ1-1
CASSTAGGKGAEAFF
TGTGCCAGCAGCACCGCCGGGGGGAAGGGGGCTGAAGCTTTCTTT
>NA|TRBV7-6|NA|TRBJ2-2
CASSLGGGTNTGELFF
TGTGCCAGCAGCTTAGGTGGAGGGACGAACACCGGGGAGCTGTTTTTT
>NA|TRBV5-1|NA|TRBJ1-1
CASSLDGAGSTEAFF
TGCGCCAGCAGCTTGGACGGGGCAGGGAGCACTGAAGCTTTCTTT
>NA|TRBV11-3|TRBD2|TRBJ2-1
CASSLTSGGYNEQFF
TGTGCCAGCAGCTTGACTAGCGGGGGATACAATGAGCAGTTCTTC
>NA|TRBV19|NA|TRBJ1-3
CASSQLPTGNTIYF
TGTGCCAGTAGTCAACTCCCAACTGGAAACACCATATATTTT
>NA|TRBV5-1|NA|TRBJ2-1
CASSPTLRDQSSNEQFF
TGCGCCAGCAGTCCGACGCTGCGGGACCAATCTAGTAATGAGCAGTTCTTC
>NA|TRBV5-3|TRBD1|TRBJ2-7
CARSSLPGQGLNRYEQYF
TGTGCCAGAAGCTCTTTACCGGGACAGGGATTGAATCGCTACGAGCAGTACTTC
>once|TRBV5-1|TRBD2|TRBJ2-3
CASRGTSGSTDTQYF
TGCGCCAGCAGGGGGACTAGCGGGAGCACAGATACGCAGTATTTT
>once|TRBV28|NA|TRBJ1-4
CASTHGGGNEKLFF
TGTGCCAGCACCCATGGGGGGGGCAATGAAAAACTGTTTTTT
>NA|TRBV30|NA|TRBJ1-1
CAWSVEQLNTEAFF
TGTGCCTGGAGTGTAGAACAGCTGAACACTGAAGCTTTCTTT
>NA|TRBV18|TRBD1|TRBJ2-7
CASSPSPQGDYEQYF
TGTGCCAGCTCACCGTCCCCTCAGGGGGACTACGAGCAGTACTTC
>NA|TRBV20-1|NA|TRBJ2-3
CSAPLADTQYF
TGCAGTGCTCCGTTAGCAGATACGCAGTATTTT
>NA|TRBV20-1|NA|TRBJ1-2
CSARQDDGYTF
TGCAGTGCTAGACAGGATGATGGCTACACCTTC
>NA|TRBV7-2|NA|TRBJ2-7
CASSDRYEQYF
TGTGCCAGCAGCGACAGATACGAGCAGTACTTC
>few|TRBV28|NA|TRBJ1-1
CASSLSRANTEAFF
TGTGCCAGCAGTTTGAGCAGGGCTAACACTGAAGCTTTCTTT
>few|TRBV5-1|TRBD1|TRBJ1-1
CASSIGTGEAFF
TGCGCCAGCAGCATCGGGACAGGTGAAGCTTTCTTT
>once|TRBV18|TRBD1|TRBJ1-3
CASSPGTDSQTLVAF
TGTGCCAGCTCACCGGGGACAGACTCTCAAACACTCGTGGCCTTT
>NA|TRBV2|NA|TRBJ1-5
CASGRGGTAQPQHF
TGTGCCAGCGGACGGGGAGGTACGGCTCAGCCCCAGCATTTT